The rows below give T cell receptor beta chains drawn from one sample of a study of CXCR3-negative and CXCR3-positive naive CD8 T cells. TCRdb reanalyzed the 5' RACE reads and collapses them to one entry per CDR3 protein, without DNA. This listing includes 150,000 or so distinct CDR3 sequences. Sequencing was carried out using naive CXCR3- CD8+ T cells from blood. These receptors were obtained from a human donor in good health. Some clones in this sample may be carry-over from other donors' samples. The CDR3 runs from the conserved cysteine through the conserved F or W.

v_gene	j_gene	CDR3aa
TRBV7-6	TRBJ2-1	CASGPLWGSEQFF
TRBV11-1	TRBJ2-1	CASSFHSSARGPSNEQFF
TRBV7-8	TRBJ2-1	CASSLTGQAYNEQFF
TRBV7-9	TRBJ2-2	CASIPVVRRDTGELFF
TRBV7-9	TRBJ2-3	CASSFGRSVDTQYF
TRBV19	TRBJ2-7	CASSMGTSGTHGYEQYF
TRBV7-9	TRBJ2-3	CASSLANSGSYPTDTQYF
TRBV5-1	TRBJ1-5	CASSHPGTRRGYNNQPQHF
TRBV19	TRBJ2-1	CASSTKGKIGAGEQFF
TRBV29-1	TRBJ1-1	CSVGGTANTEAFF
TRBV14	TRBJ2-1	CASSQGTRTLQFF
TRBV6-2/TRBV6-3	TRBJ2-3	CAGSWASGGSSTDTQYF
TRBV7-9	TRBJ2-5	CASSFSGSEETQYF
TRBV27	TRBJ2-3	CASSTSSTDTQYF
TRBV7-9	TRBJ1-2	CASSAGGFNYGYTF
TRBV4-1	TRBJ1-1	CASSQEVPQAWGTEAFF
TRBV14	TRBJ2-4	CASSQSQPLAKNIQYF
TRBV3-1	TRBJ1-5	CASSLEISQNQPQHF
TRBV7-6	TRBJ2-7	CASSKPGGISYEQYF
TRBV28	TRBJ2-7	CASSFRGAQSYEQYF
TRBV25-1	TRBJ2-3	CASSEWRDVGDTQYF
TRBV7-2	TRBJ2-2	CASSLTLDYTGELFF
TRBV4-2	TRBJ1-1	CASSQDFMNTEAFF
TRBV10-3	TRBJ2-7	CAIRTGTDSYEQYF
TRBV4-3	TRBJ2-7	CASSQSTRMVYEQYF
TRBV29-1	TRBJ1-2	CSVESQGGPGIYGYTF
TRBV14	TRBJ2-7	CASSPSTLVEQYF
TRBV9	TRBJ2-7	CASSVGGQGSQYF
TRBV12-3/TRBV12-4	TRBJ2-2	CASTSTGTSGGFGTGELFF
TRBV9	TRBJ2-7	CASSVGNGGTYEQYF
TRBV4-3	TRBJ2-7	CASSQDTYSYEQYF
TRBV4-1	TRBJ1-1	CASSPSRSGGTEAFF